Below are 18 T cell receptor beta chains sequenced from a single sample in a study of a mutant IDH1 vaccine in newly diagnosed glioma (dated by TCRdb to the early 2020s). Receptors were amplified or captured by the immunoSEQ multiplex PCR assay. TCRdb re-hosts the immuneACCESS table, in-frame sequences only. Its copies lack some clones; in the studies checked, an unresolved V gene accounts for under half of them, and the cause for the rest is not known. Recorded for this sample are 35,000 to 50,000 clones; approximately 92% of them occurred a single time. Of the sample, about 2.1% falls within the top ten clones. The antigens of these receptors remain unknown. The time point label, as the study defines it: week 35, safety follow-up. Every vaccine dose consisted of 300 ug of a 20-mer mutant IDH1 peptide in Montanide, administered subcutaneously together with topical imiquimod. The sample was PBMCs, taken from a glioma patient whose treatment included an IDH1 peptide vaccine. The receptors shown here come from a man aged 50 to 59 with glioma.

This chain links TRBV5-1 with TRBJ2-7; tentatively, D is TRBD1 (6 bases). The germline V and J ends were trimmed by 0 bases and 3 bases, with 13 bases remaining between them. Germline V gene sequence: CDR1 SGHRS, CDR2 YFSETQ. The CDR3 runs 15 residues. The CDR3: CASSLAGTPSYEQYF. CDR3 bases: TGCGCCAGCAGCTTGGCCGGGACACCAAGCTACGAGCAGTACTTC.

The rearrangement joins TRBV10-2 to TRBJ1-5; no clear D gene. Trimming pared 6 bases from V and 0 bases from J, leaving 6 bases between. This CDR3 has 13 amino acids. The germline V gene has CDR1 WSHSY and CDR2 SAAADI. CDR3 sequence reads: CASRDTSNQPQHF. The CDR3 DNA reads as TGCGCCAGCAGAGATACTAGCAATCAGCCCCAGCATTTT.

V is TRBV28 and J is TRBJ2-7; no definite D call. V was shortened by 3 bases and J by 3 bases, with 9 bases between the two germline ends. Germline assignment: CDR1 MDHEN and CDR2 SYDVKM. This CDR3 contains 13 residues. This CDR3 reads CASSFADFYEQYF. Written as DNA, the CDR3 is TGTGCCAGCAGTTTTGCTGATTTCTACGAGCAGTACTTC.

This clone was seen a single time. The V and J genes are TRBV25-1 and TRBJ2-7; D is perhaps TRBD2 (5 bases). Trimming took 8 bases from V and 7 from J, leaving 15 bases between them. The CDR3 is made up of 12 amino acids. Germline V gene sequence: CDR1 MGHDK, CDR2 SYGVNS. The CDR3 is CASGTRFVEQYF. CDR3 DNA: TGTGCCAGCGGAACTAGGTTTGTTGAGCAGTACTTC.

The chain recombines TRBV6-1 with TRBJ1-5; D remains unclear. Germline V CDR1 and CDR2: MNHNS, SASEGT. The CDR3 runs to 14 residues. Trimming cost V 5 bases and J 5 bases, with 13 bases left between them. The CDR3 bases are TGTGCCAGCAGTCGGAGCCAGAATGATCAGCCCCAGCATTTT. It codes for CASSRSQNDQPQHF.

This chain joins TRBV5-4 and TRBJ2-7; no clear D gene. Germline V gene lookup returns CDR1 SGHNT and CDR2 YYREEE (reference sequence). This CDR3 is built from 14 residues. V lost 2 bases and J 6 bases, leaving 15 bases between the germline ends. The CDR3 region is CASSFRTNRGEQYF. The CDR3 nucleotides are TGTGCCAGCAGCTTCAGAACGAACCGTGGCGAGCAGTACTTC.

The CDR3 nucleotides are TGTGCCAGCAGCCCCCCGTTAGCGAGCACCGGGGAGCTGTTTTTT. It codes for CASSPPLASTGELFF. The chain carries TRBV5-4 and TRBJ2-2, with D maybe TRBD2 (5 bases). The germline V gene has CDR1 SGHNT and CDR2 YYREEE (reference sequence). The germline V and J ends were trimmed by 4 bases and 4 bases, with 14 bases remaining between them. The CDR3 covers 15 residues. Looking up the rest from reference TRBV5-4 and TRBJ2-2 gives the full variable domain: ETGVTQSPTHLIKTRGQQVTLRCSSQSGHNTVSWYQQALGQGPQFIFQYYREEENGRGNFPPRFSGLQFPNYSSELNVNALELDDSALYLCASSPPLASTGELFFGEGSRLTVL.

In nucleotides, the CDR3 is TGCGCCAGCAGCATGGGACAGGGGGCCTACGAGCAGTACTTC. The encoded protein is CASSMGQGAYEQYF. The chain couples TRBV5-1 to TRBJ2-7; 11 bases line up with TRBD1. Germline V gene lookup returns CDR1 SGHRS and CDR2 YFSETQ. Trimming at V came to 4 bases and at J to 2 bases, leaving 2 bases not matched to a gene. The CDR3 extends over 14 amino acids.

V usage is TRBV5-1 and J usage is TRBJ1-4; no reliable D call. This CDR3 has 14 amino acids. Germline V gene lookup returns CDR1 SGHRS and CDR2 YFSETQ. Trimming took 5 bases from V and 5 from J, leaving 13 bases between them. The CDR3 reads CASRNTGRNEKLFF. The CDR3 region has the DNA TGCGCCAGCAGGAATACCGGGAGAAATGAAAAACTGTTTTTT.

CDR3 DNA: TGTGCCAGCGCCCTGGTTTCCCACGAGCAGTACTTC. This encodes CASALVSHEQYF. The chain couples TRBV5-8 to TRBJ2-7; no firm D call. Trimming stripped 7 bases from V and 5 bases from J, with 13 bases between. The CDR3 runs 12 residues. Germline V gene sequence: CDR1 SGHTS, CDR2 YDEGEE.

This rearrangement joins TRBV18 to TRBJ2-5, with unresolved D. V was shortened by 4 bases and J by 2 bases, with 14 bases between the two germline ends. The CDR3 is 15 amino acids. The germline V gene encodes CDR1 KGHSH and CDR2 LQKENI. The CDR3 loop reads CASSQPRTLQETQYF. CDR3 in DNA: TGTGCCAGCTCACAACCGAGGACCCTTCAAGAGACCCAGTACTTC.

CDR3 coding DNA: TGTGCCAGCAGCCACTCCGGGACCCAAGGTGGCTACACCTTC. Translated: CASSHSGTQGGYTF. The rearrangement uses TRBV7-9 and TRBJ1-2; D perhaps matches TRBD1 (5 bases). Germline CDR1 and CDR2: SEHNR and FQNEAQ (reference sequence). V was trimmed by 5 bases and J by 7 bases, leaving 17 bases between them. The CDR3 is 14 amino acids.

The V and J genes are TRBV6-4 and TRBJ2-3, with 8 bases fitting TRBD1. The germline CDR1 and CDR2 sequences are MRHNA and SNTAGT. The CDR3 consists of 14 residues. Losses at the gene ends were 6 bases for V and 2 bases for J; bases not matched to a gene: 4. CDR3 in amino acids: CASRQGALTDTQYF. Written as DNA, the CDR3 is TGTGCCAGCAGGCAGGGGGCTCTCACAGATACGCAGTATTTT.

The chain uses TRBV10-3 and TRBJ2-5; the D gene could be TRBD1 or TRBD2 (5 bases each). The germline CDR1 and CDR2 sequences are ENHRY and SYGVKD. The V gene lost 9 bases and the J gene lost 0 bases, with 11 bases spanning the gap. This CDR3 has 13 residues. The CDR3 is CAISPGHQETQYF. CDR3 nucleotides: TGTGCCATTAGCCCGGGACACCAAGAGACCCAGTACTTC.

V is TRBV7-2 and J is TRBJ2-1; a possible D gene is TRBD2 (5 bases). Germline lookup yields CDR1 SGHTA and CDR2 FQGNSA. This CDR3 region has 13 residues. Trimming took 5 bases from V and 12 from J, leaving 17 bases between them. The CDR3 bases are TGTGCCAGCAGCCCCGATACCCTTCGGGGGCAGTTCTTC. It encodes CASSPDTLRGQFF.

This clone appeared a single time. The chain has TRBV11-2 and TRBJ1-6; no firm D call. CDR1 is SGHAT and CDR2 is FQNNGV in the germline V gene. The CDR3 consists of 17 residues. V gave up 2 bases and J gave up 5 bases, with 16 bases separating them. The CDR3 sequence: CASSLWLNSQHNSPLHF. The CDR3 nucleotides are TGTGCCAGCAGCTTATGGTTGAACAGCCAGCATAATTCACCCCTCCACTTT.

The chain is built from TRBV19 and TRBJ1-2, with 10 bases aligning to TRBD1. Germline trimming cut 3 bases from V and 7 bases from J; bases unmatched to any gene: 11. The CDR3 extends over 16 amino acids. Germline CDR1 is LNHDA and CDR2 is SQIVND (reference sequence). The CDR3 bases are TGTGCCAGTAGTATCCGAACTGGGACAGGGGCGACTGGCTACACCTTC. Residues: CASSIRTGTGATGYTF.

J is TRBJ1-4 and V is TRBV29-1; D gene uncertain. Germline lookup yields CDR1 SQVTM and CDR2 ANQGSEA. This CDR3 comprises 11 residues. V was pared by 5 bases and J by 2 bases, with 3 bases between. The CDR3 DNA follows: TGCAGCGTTTCTACTAATGAAAAACTGTTTTTT. It specifies CSVSTNEKLFF.